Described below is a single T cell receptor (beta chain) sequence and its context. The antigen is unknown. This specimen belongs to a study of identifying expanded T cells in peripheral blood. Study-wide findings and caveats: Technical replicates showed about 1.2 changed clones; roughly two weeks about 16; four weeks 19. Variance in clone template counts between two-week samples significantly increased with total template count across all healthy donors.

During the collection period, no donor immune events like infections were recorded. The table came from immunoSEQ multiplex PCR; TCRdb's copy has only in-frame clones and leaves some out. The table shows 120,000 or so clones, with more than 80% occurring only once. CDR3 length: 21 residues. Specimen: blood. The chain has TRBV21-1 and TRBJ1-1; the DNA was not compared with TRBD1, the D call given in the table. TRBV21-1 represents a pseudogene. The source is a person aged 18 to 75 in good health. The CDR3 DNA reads TGTGCCAGCAGCAAGGTTACGGGCTTAGGGACAGGGGAATCCTCCAACACTGAAGCTTTCTTT. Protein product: CASSKVTGLGTGESSNTEAFF.